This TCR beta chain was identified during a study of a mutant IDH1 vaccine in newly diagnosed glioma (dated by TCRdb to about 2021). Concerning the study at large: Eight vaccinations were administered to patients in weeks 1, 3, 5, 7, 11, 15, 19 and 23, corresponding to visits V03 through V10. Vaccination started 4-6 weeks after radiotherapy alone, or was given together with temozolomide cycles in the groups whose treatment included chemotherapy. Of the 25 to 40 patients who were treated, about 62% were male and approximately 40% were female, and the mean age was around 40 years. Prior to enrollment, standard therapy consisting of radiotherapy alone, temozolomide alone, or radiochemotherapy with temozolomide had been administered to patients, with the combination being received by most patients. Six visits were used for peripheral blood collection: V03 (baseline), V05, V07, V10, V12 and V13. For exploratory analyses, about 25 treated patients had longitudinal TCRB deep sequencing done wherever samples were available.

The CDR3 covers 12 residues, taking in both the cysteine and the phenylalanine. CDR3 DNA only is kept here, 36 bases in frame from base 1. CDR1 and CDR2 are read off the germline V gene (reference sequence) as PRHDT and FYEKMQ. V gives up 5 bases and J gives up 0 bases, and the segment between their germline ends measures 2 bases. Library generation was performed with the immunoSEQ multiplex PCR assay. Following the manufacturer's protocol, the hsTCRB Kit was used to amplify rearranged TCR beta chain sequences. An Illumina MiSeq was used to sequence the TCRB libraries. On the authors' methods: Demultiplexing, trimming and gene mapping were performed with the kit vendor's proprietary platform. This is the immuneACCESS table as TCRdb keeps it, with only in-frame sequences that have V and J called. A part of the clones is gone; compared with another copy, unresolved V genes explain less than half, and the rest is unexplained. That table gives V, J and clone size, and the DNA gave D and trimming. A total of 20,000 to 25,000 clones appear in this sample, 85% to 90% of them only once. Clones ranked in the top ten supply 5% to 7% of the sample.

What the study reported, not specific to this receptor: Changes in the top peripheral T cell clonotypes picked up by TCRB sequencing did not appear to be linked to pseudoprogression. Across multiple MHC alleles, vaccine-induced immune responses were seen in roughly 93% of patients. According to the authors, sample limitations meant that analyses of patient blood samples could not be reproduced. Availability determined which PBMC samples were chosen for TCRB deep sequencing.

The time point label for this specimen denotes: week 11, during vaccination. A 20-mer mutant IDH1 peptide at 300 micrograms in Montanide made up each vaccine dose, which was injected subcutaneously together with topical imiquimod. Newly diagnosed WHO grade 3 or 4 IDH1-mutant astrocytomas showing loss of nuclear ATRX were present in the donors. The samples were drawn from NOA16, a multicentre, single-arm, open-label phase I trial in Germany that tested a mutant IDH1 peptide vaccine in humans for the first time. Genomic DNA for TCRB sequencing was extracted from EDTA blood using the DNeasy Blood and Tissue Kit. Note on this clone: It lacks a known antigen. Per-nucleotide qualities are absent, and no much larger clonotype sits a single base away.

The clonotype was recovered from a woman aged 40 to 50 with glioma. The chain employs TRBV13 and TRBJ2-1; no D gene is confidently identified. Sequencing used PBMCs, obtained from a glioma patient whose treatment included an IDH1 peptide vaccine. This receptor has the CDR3 CASSLSYNEQFF. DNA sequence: TGTGCCAGCAGCCTCTCCTACAATGAGCAGTTCTTC.